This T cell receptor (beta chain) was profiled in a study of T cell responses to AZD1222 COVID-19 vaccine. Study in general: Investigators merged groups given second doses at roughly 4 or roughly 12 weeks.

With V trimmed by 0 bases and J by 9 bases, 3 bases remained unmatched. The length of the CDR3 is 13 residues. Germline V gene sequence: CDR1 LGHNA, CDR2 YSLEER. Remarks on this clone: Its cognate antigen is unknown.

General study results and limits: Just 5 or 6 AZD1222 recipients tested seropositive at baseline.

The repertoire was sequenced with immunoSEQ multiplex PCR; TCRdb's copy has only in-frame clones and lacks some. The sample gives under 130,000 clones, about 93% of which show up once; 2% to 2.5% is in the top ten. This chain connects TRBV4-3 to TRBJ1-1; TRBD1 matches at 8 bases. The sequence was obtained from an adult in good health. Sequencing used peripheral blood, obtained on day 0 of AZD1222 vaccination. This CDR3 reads CASSQDRGLQAFF. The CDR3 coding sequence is TGCGCCAGCAGCCAAGACAGGGGGCTCCAAGCTTTCTTT.